This TCR beta chain was observed in a study of blood T cells in healthy people across ages. Primers used in a second PCR of roughly 6 to 12 cycles were a sample-barcoded 5' primer and a J-beta primer mix. In TCRdb, the 5' RACE reads were re-called with MiXCR into one record per CDR3 protein. The sample has about 1.4 million distinct CDR3 sequences, approximately 59% seen once. This CDR3 region has 15 residues. The V end was cut by 1 base, the J end by 4 bases, with 12 bases between. Germline assignment: CDR1 SGHTS and CDR2 YDEGEE. Material: blood. This receptor was obtained from a man aged 18 to 29 in good health. The chain couples TRBV5-8 to TRBJ2-1; tentative D call: TRBD2 (5 bases). The CDR3 region has the DNA TGTGCCAGCAGCTTGTGGTCGACGGGATACAATGAGCAGTTCTTC. This codes for CASSLWSTGYNEQFF.